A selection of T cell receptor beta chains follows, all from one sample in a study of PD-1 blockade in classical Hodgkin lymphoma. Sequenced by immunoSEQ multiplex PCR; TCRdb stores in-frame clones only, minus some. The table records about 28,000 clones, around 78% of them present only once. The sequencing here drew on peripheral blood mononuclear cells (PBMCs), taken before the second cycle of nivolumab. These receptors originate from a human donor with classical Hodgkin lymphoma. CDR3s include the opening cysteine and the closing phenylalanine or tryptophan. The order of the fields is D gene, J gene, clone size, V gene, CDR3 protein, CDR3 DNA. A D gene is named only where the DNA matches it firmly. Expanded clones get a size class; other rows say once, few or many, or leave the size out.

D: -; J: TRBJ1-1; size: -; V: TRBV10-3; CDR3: CAIRKQVTAAEAFF; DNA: TGTGCCATCAGGAAACAGGTCACTGCTGCTGAAGCTTTCTTT
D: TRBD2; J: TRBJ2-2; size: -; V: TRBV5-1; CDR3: CASSLAGTSYTGELFF; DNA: TGCGCCAGCAGCTTGGCCGGGACTAGCTACACCGGGGAGCTGTTTTTT
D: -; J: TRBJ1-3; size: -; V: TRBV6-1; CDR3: CASSEQYSGNTIYF; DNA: TGTGCCAGCAGTGAGCAGTACTCTGGAAACACCATATATTTT
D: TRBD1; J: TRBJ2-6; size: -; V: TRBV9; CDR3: CASSLPPKTGNTGANVLTF; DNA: TGTGCCAGCAGCCTCCCCCCCAAGACAGGGAACACTGGGGCCAACGTCCTGACTTTC
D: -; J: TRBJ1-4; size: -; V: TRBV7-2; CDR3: CASSLFHGGNLEKLFF; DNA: TGTGCCAGCAGCTTATTCCACGGAGGGAATTTGGAAAAACTGTTTTTT
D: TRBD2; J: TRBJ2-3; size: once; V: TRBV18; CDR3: CASSPNNIAGGPTDTQYF; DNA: TGTGCCAGCTCACCAAACAATATAGCGGGAGGGCCAACAGATACGCAGTATTTT
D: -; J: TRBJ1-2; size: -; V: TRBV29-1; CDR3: CSVEMDGYTF; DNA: TGCAGCGTTGAAATGGATGGCTACACCTTC
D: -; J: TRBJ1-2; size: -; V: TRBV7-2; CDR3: CASTHWRQGGYTF; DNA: TGTGCCAGCACCCATTGGCGGCAAGGTGGCTACACCTTC
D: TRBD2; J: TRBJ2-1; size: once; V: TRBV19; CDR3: CASSAPGLAVYNEQFF; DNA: TGTGCCAGTAGTGCCCCGGGACTAGCGGTATACAATGAGCAGTTCTTC
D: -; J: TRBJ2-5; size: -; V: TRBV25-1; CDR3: CASSEAGTETQYF; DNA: TGTGCCAGCAGTGAAGCGGGGACGGAGACCCAGTACTTC
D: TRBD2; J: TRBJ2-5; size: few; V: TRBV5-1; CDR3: CASSDHPAGGETQYF; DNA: TGCGCCAGCAGTGACCACCCAGCGGGAGGGGAGACCCAGTACTTC
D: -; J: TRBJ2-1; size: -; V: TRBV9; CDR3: CASSVATFGGEQFF; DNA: TGTGCCAGCAGCGTAGCTACCTTTGGCGGGGAGCAGTTCTTC
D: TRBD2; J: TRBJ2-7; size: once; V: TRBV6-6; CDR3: CASSTRTSGRWQQYF; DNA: TGTGCCAGCAGTACCAGGACTAGCGGGAGGTGGCAGCAGTACTTC
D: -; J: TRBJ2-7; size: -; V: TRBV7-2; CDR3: CASSLDGRNSYEQYF; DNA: TGTGCCAGCAGCTTAGACGGCCGTAACTCCTACGAGCAGTACTTC
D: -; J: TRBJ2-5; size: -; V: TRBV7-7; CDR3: CASSLNPVRDNGGTQYF; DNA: TGTGCCAGCAGCTTAAACCCGGTACGGGATAACGGAGGGACCCAGTACTTC
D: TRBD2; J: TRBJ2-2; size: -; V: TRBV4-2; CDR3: CASSQGLAGASNTGELFF; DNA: TGTGCCAGCAGCCAAGGACTAGCGGGAGCGTCTAACACCGGGGAGCTGTTTTTT
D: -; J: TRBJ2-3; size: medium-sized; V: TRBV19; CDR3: CASSIRRDTDTQYF; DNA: TGTGCCAGTAGTATCCGGCGAGACACAGATACGCAGTATTTT
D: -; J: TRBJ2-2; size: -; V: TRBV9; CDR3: CASSAGTGIVTGELFF; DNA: TGTGCCAGCAGCGCGGGTACAGGGATCGTCACCGGGGAGCTGTTTTTT
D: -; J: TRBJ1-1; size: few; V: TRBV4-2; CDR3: CASSQSQGKRSEAFF; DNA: TGTGCCAGCAGCCAGTCGCAGGGGAAACGGTCTGAAGCTTTCTTT
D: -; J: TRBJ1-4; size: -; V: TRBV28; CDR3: CASSFGNEKLFF; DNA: TGTGCCAGCAGTTTTGGTAACGAAAAACTGTTTTTT
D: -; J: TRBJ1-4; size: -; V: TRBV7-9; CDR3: CASSLRSEAEKLFF; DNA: TGTGCCAGCAGCTTAAGAAGCGAAGCCGAAAAACTGTTTTTT
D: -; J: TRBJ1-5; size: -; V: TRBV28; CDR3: CASSIWSNQPQHF; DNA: TGTGCCAGCAGTATTTGGAGCAATCAGCCCCAGCATTTT
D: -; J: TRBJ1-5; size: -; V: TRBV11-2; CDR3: CASSGGRSQPQHF; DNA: TGTGCCAGCAGTGGGGGAAGGAGTCAGCCCCAGCATTTT
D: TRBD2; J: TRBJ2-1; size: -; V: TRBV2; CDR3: CANSGTSGYNEQFF; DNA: TGTGCCAATTCCGGGACTAGCGGCTACAATGAGCAGTTCTTC
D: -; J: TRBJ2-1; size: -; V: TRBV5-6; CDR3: CASSLSSLNEQFF; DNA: TGTGCCAGCAGCTTGTCGTCGCTCAATGAGCAGTTCTTC
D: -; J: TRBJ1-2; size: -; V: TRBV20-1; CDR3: CSGANYGYTF; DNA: TGCAGTGGAGCTAACTATGGCTACACCTTC
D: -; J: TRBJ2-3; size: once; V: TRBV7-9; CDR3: CASITVTDTQYF; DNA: TGTGCCAGCATCACCGTCACAGATACGCAGTATTTT
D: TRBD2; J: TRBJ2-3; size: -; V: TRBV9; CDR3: CASSMGLAGGTDTQYF; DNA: TGTGCCAGCAGCATGGGACTAGCGGGAGGTACAGATACGCAGTATTTT
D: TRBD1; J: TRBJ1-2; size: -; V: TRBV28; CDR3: CASSLGGQGVYGYTF; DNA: TGTGCCAGCAGCCTAGGGGGACAGGGGGTGTATGGCTACACCTTC
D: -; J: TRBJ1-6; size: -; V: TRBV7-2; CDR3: CASSLEVTATISPLHF; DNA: TGTGCCAGCAGCTTAGAGGTGACAGCAACAATTTCACCCCTCCACTTT
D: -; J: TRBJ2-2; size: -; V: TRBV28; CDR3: CAVGSGTGELFF; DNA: TGTGCCGTGGGTTCGGGGACCGGGGAGCTGTTTTTT
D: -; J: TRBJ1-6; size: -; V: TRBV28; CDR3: CASRLGTANSPLHF; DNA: TGTGCCAGCAGGCTCGGGACGGCGAATTCACCCCTCCACTTT
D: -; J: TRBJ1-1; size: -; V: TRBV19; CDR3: CASSIIGDTEAFF; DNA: TGTGCCAGTAGTATAATAGGGGACACTGAAGCTTTCTTT
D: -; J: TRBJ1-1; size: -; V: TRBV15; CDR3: CATSRDRKEGTEAFF; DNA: TGTGCCACCAGCAGAGATAGGAAGGAAGGGACTGAAGCTTTCTTT
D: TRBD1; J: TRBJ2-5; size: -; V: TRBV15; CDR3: CATSRFGQGSETQYF; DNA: TGTGCCACCAGCAGGTTCGGACAGGGGAGCGAGACCCAGTACTTC
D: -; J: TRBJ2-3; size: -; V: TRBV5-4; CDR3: CASSLGLGGARTDTQYF; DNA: TGTGCCAGCAGCTTGGGGTTGGGCGGGGCCCGCACAGATACGCAGTATTTT
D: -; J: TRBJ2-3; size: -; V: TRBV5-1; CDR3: CASSLDPSATDTQYF; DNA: TGCGCCAGCAGCTTGGATCCTAGCGCCACAGATACGCAGTATTTT
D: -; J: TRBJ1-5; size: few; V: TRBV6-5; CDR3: CASSSGRNSNQPQHF; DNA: TGTGCCAGCAGCTCGGGACGCAATAGCAATCAGCCCCAGCATTTT
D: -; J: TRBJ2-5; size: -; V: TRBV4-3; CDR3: CASSQDNRFFETQYF; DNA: TGCGCCAGCAGCCAAGACAACAGGTTCTTCGAGACCCAGTACTTC
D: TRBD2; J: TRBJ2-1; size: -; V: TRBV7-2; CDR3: CASSLAGTSGGAYEQFF; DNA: TGTGCCAGCAGCTTGGCCGGGACTAGCGGGGGGGCATATGAGCAGTTCTTC
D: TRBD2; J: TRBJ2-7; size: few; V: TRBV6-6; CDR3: CASSSHGTSGSYEQYF; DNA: TGTGCCAGCAGTTCTCATGGGACTAGCGGGAGTTACGAGCAGTACTTC
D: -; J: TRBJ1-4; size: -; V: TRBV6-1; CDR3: CASSEGRTVREKLFF; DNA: TGTGCCAGCAGTGAAGGGAGGACAGTCCGGGAAAAACTGTTTTTT
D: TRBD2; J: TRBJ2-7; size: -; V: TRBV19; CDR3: CASSGQAGRSYEQYF; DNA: TGTGCCAGTTCCGGCCAAGCGGGGAGAAGCTACGAGCAGTACTTC
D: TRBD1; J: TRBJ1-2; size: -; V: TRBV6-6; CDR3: CASSYRDRYYGYTF; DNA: TGTGCCAGCAGTTACCGGGACAGGTACTATGGCTACACCTTC
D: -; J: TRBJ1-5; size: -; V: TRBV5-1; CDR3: CASSLQGNSNQPQHF; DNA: TGCGCCAGCAGCCTTCAGGGGAATAGCAATCAGCCCCAGCATTTT
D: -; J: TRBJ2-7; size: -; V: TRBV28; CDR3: CASSRNGIGYEQYF; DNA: TGTGCCAGCAGTCGAAATGGGATTGGATACGAGCAGTACTTC
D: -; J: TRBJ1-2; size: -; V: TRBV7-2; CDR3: CASSLAPSNYGYTF; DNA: TGTGCCAGCAGCTTAGCGCCCAGTAACTATGGCTACACCTTC
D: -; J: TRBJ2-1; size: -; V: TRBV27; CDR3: CASSSPLTPLPEQFF; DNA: TGTGCCAGCAGTTCCCCGCTAACCCCTCTACCCGAGCAGTTCTTC
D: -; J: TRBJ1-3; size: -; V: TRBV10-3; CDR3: CAITVGIGNTIYF; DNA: TGTGCCATCACGGTAGGGATCGGAAACACCATATATTTT